This T cell receptor beta chain is from a study of blood T cell repertoires in COVID-19 (dated by TCRdb to 2020 to 2021). Background for the entire study: Samples from collaborators originated in the United States, Italy and Spain and spanned both the acute and convalescent phases of COVID-19. The material from the prospective study consisted of cDNA or gDNA derived from T cells, B-cell-depleted T cells, or PBMCs. Deeply sampled blood TCRbeta repertoires from subjects exposed to, actively infected with, or recovered from COVID-19 were included in the dataset. The repertoires were released in a freely available public database meant as a resource for research on the immune response to SARS-CoV-2. The samples were drawn from two sources: the first 160 participants of the ongoing ImmuneRACE study, and fewer than 1,500 subjects contributed by 6 global collaborators. Sample metadata almost always included a de-identified subject ID, COVID-19 status, age in years and sex. HLA class I and class II types, where available, came from metadata supplied by the sample provider rather than from assay-based typing. Study-wide findings and limitations: How much clinical and demographic metadata was included differed by source and by participant, and the metadata was provided uncurated.

Turning to this clone: Its antigen has not been determined. No quality values exist for individual bases; no much larger clone is one base distant.

The immunoSEQ Assay, a bias-controlled multiplex PCR, was used to amplify TCRbeta CDR3 regions from genomic DNA. In the original analysis: The number of nucleated cells in each sample was estimated from the amplification of reference gene primers within the assay. To quantify the absolute abundance of each unique TCRbeta CDR3 rearrangement, sequence reads were collapsed and filtered. For each sample, productive Simpson clonality was calculated as the square root of Simpson's diversity index across productive rearrangements. TCRdb mirrors the immuneACCESS table, restricted to in-frame sequences. Some clones are absent from its copies; in checked studies, under half trace to an unresolved V gene, and the reason for the others is unknown. The D gene and trimming were derived from the DNA, and the V and J assignments and clone size from that table. The table for this sample lists 61,000 or so clones; around four fifths of them were counted only once. In total, the top ten clones hold around 5.1% of the sample.

V trim: 7 bases; J trim: 6 bases; unmatched bases: 8. The CDR3 contains 14 residues, cysteine and phenylalanine counted. Only CDR3 DNA remains: 42 bases, in frame from the first base. The germline V gene sets CDR1 to MDHEN and CDR2 to SYDVKM. Whole blood was collected in K2EDTA tubes by collaborating institutions according to the institutions' own protocols. For TCRbeta analysis, collaborator samples were shipped as frozen whole blood, as isolated PBMCs, or as DNA extracted from either sample type. Recombination linked TRBV28 to TRBJ1-4; 7 of the junction bases match TRBD1. Sequenced: peripheral blood. This receptor was taken from a woman in her seventies with acute or convalescent COVID-19. The encoded CDR3 is CASIRGGADEKLFF. The DNA is as follows: TGTGCCAGCATACGAGGGGGCGCGGATGAAAAACTGTTTTTT.